The 26 T cell receptor beta chains reported below all come from one sample, sequenced in a study of T cells expressing NK-cell markers. TCRdb processed the 5' RACE reads again and assigns one entry to each CDR3 protein, with no DNA. Its table lists some 390,000 distinct CDR3 sequences. The sequencing input was blood T cells: a sorted CD56 or NKG2C T cell subset, CD4+ or CD8+ T cells, or bulk PBMC T cells (not recorded which). These receptors all stem from a woman aged 45-60 years in good health.

The chain recombines TRBV6-5 with TRBJ1-1; no DNA is available, so the TRBD1 call from TCRdb remains unchecked. The germline CDR1 and CDR2 sequences are MNHEY and SVGAGI. The CDR3 spans 16 residues. CDR3: CASSYRTGAKGTEAFF.

The chain couples TRBV18 to TRBJ1-1. The CDR3 is 15 amino acids. Germline values: CDR1 KGHSH, CDR2 LQKENI. CDR3 residues: CASSPPAAVNREAFF.

The CDR3 spells CATSPPGGRGQFF. The chain has TRBV24-1 and TRBJ2-1; the D call of TRBD1 rests on TCRdb alone, since no DNA is present to check it. Per the germline V gene, CDR1 is KGHDR and CDR2 is SFDVKD. The CDR3 loop spans 13 amino acids.

This chain links TRBV29-1 with TRBJ2-5; TCRdb selects TRBD2, and the lack of DNA leaves this call unchecked. There are 16 residues in the CDR3. Germline CDR1 is SQVTM and CDR2 is ANQGSEA. The CDR3 loop is CSVDRLAGEFGETQYF.

This chain connects TRBV6-6 to TRBJ2-2; there is no DNA to check the TCRdb D call of TRBD1. The germline gives CDR1 MNHNY, CDR2 SVGAGI (reference sequence). This CDR3 contains 19 residues. CDR3 residues: CASSYKADRGLVNTGELFF.

The V and J genes are TRBV12-3 or TRBV12-4 and TRBJ1-2; TCRdb calls TRBD1, which cannot be checked without DNA. This CDR3 comprises 15 residues. The CDR3 region is CASSLSGRENYGYTF.

This chain connects TRBV10-3 to TRBJ2-7; TCRdb's D call, TRBD1, is unchecked because there is no DNA. The CDR3 loop spans 20 amino acids. Germline lookup yields CDR1 ENHRY and CDR2 SYGVKD. The CDR3 sequence: CAISESFHPAGDRGGYEQYF.

The rearrangement uses TRBV5-5 and TRBJ1-6. Germline lookup yields CDR1 SGHKS and CDR2 YYEKEE (reference sequence). CDR3 length equals 15 residues. CDR3 sequence reads: CASSLRGGSNSPLHF.

The CDR3 reads CASSLAVLAGGAYNEQFF. This rearrangement joins TRBV5-1 to TRBJ2-1; no DNA is available, so the TRBD2 call from TCRdb remains unchecked. Germline V CDR1 and CDR2: SGHRS, YFSETQ. The length of the CDR3 is 18 residues.

The V call is TRBV29-1, the J call TRBJ2-1. The CDR3 consists of 14 residues. Germline assignment: CDR1 SQVTM and CDR2 ANQGSEA. This CDR3 is CSGAVGAPYNEQFF.

The CDR3 is CASSEGSRETDTQYF. J is TRBJ2-3 and V is TRBV9; TCRdb's D gene call, TRBD2, goes unchecked for lack of DNA. This CDR3 is 15 amino acids long. Germline-derived CDR1 and CDR2 are SGDLS and YYNGEE. Supplemented by reference TRBV9 and TRBJ2-3, the full variable domain reads DSGVTQTPKHLITATGQRVTLRCSPRSGDLSVYWYQQSLDQGLQFLIQYYNGEERAKGNILERFSAQQFPDLHSELNLSSLELGDSALYFCASSEGSRETDTQYFGPGTRLTVL.

CDR3 amino acids: CAISYTGLVYEQYF. The rearrangement joins TRBV10-3 to TRBJ2-7; there is no DNA to check the TCRdb D call of TRBD2. In germline, CDR1 is ENHRY, CDR2 SYGVKD. This CDR3 comprises 14 residues.

The chain recombines TRBV20-1 with TRBJ2-2; no DNA is available, so the TRBD1 call from TCRdb remains unchecked. The CDR3 totals 15 residues. Germline V gene data show CDR1 as DFQATT and CDR2 as SNEGSKA (reference sequence). The CDR3 is CSAWGASVGTGELFF.

This chain links TRBV6-6 with TRBJ2-2. Germline V gives CDR1 MNHNY, CDR2 SVGAGI (reference sequence). The CDR3 is made up of 13 amino acids. This CDR3 reads CASSLTVGGELFF.

The chain couples TRBV6-4 to TRBJ2-3; TCRdb designates TRBD1, a call that cannot be tested without DNA. Germline CDR1 MRHNA, CDR2 SNTAGT. The CDR3 is made up of 15 amino acids. CDR3 loop: CASSPVPQQPDTQYF.

V usage is TRBV5-1 and J usage is TRBJ2-2; TCRdb selects TRBD2, and the lack of DNA leaves this call unchecked. CDR1 and CDR2 from the germline V gene are SGHRS and YFSETQ. The CDR3 is made up of 13 amino acids. The chain's CDR3 is CASSLTGGESLFF.

The chain employs TRBV5-6 and TRBJ2-3. The CDR3 totals 16 residues. Germline CDR1 SGHDT, CDR2 YYEEEE. CDR3 sequence: CASSLKRHLLRDTQYF.

This chain uses TRBV6-6 with TRBJ1-6. Germline V lookup: CDR1 MNHNY, CDR2 SVGAGI (reference sequence). The CDR3 is 14 amino acids. CDR3 amino acids: CASRGGSVNSPLHF.

The chain is built from TRBV11-2 and TRBJ1-6; TCRdb reports TRBD1, a call that lacks DNA to check it against. The CDR3 has 14 residues. Germline lookup yields CDR1 SGHAT and CDR2 FQNNGV. The CDR3 is CASSLLDSNSPLHF.

This chain connects TRBV11-3 to TRBJ2-3; TCRdb proposes TRBD2, but this gene call is untestable without DNA. The germline V gene has CDR1 SGHNT and CDR2 YENEEA. The CDR3 length is 15 residues. The CDR3 loop reads CASAAGGRETDTQYF.

The rearrangement uses TRBV4-2 and TRBJ2-3; as DNA is missing, the TRBD2 call by TCRdb cannot be tested. CDR1 is LGHNA and CDR2 is YNFKEQ in the germline V gene. CDR3 length equals 16 residues. CDR3 loop: CASSQGWSGPTDTQYF.

J is TRBJ2-3 and V is TRBV2. The CDR3 totals 12 residues. Germline assignment: CDR1 SNHLY and CDR2 FYNNEI. The CDR3 loop is CASRSVTDTQYF.

The chain combines TRBV5-5 with TRBJ2-3; TCRdb names TRBD2, which stays unverified in the absence of DNA. From germline, CDR1 is SGHKS and CDR2 YYEKEE (reference sequence). The length of the CDR3 is 18 residues. The CDR3 region is CASSLVLAGAGVGDTQYF.

The V and J genes are TRBV29-1 and TRBJ2-1; TCRdb's D call of TRBD2 is untestable without DNA. This CDR3 has 14 residues. In germline, CDR1 is SQVTM, CDR2 ANQGSEA. CDR3 sequence: CSVERAGGGNEQFF.

This chain joins TRBV12-3 or TRBV12-4 and TRBJ1-3. The CDR3 totals 20 residues. CDR3 protein: CASSLVLPVQSSPKGNTIYF.

The rearrangement uses TRBV27 and TRBJ1-1; with no DNA, the TCRdb D assignment of TRBD1 cannot be verified. The CDR3 contains 13 residues. Germline V gene data show CDR1 as MNHEY and CDR2 as SMNVEV (reference sequence). CDR3 region: CASLQALNTEAFF.